This entry concerns a single TCR beta chain. This sample stems from a study of blood T cell repertoires in COVID-19. Assay: immunoSEQ multiplex PCR; the TCRdb copy retains only in-frame clones and omits some. The repertoire consists of about 49,000 clones, with around 86% occurring once and the leading ten covering 5%. Germline CDR1 is MNHEY and CDR2 is SVGAGI. V lost 5 bases, J lost 9 bases, and 10 bases stayed unmatched. This CDR3 is 15 amino acids long. The V gene is TRBV6-5, the J gene TRBJ2-1; 10 nucleotides line up with TRBD2. The TCR comes from a man aged 40-49 years with active COVID-19. Material: peripheral blood. CDR3 nucleotides: TGTGCCAGCAGTACCGGACTAGCGGAGGGCGGTGAGCAGTTCTTC. Its translation is CASSTGLAEGGEQFF.